This is a list of T cell receptor beta chains from one sample in a study of CDR3 diversity in severe acne. TCRdb passed the PCR reads through MiXCR, listing each CDR3 protein once. The data contain fewer than 90,000 distinct CDR3 sequences, roughly 49% of them singletons. The source material was blood. These TCRs come from a male donor with severe acne vulgaris. The CDR3 runs from the conserved cysteine through the conserved F or W. A D gene is named only where the DNA matches it firmly.

D: TRBD2
J: TRBJ2-7
V: TRBV10-3
CDR3: CASSGIYEQYF

D: TRBD1
J: TRBJ2-7
V: TRBV12-3/TRBV12-4
CDR3: CASSRDRGQYEQYF

D: TRBD1
J: TRBJ2-1
V: TRBV19
CDR3: CASRFTGGYNERFF

D: TRBD2
J: TRBJ2-7
V: TRBV20-1
CDR3: CSANVPGLAGGDEQYF

D: NA
J: TRBJ2-7
V: TRBV28
CDR3: CASSFYGGEQYF

D: TRBD1
J: TRBJ1-4
V: TRBV7-9
CDR3: CASSPRQGGYEKLFF

D: NA
J: TRBJ2-7
V: TRBV14
CDR3: CASSQFSGDEQYF

D: NA
J: TRBJ1-2
V: TRBV5-4
CDR3: CASSPSGLLANYGYTF

D: TRBD1
J: TRBJ2-5
V: TRBV19
CDR3: CASSGLTGTGQETQYF

D: NA
J: TRBJ2-3
V: TRBV28
CDR3: CASSLKEGPADTQYF

D: NA
J: TRBJ2-5
V: TRBV15
CDR3: CATSREGQETQYF

D: NA
J: TRBJ2-7
V: TRBV6-4
CDR3: CASTGNRGLLGRQYGQYF

D: TRBD2
J: TRBJ2-3
V: TRBV2
CDR3: CASKGTSGVGIKQYF

D: TRBD1
J: TRBJ1-2
V: TRBV29-1
CDR3: CSVVDRADYGYTF

D: NA
J: TRBJ1-2
V: TRBV20-1
CDR3: CSASSTAIYGYTF

D: TRBD2
J: TRBJ2-7
V: TRBV6-2/TRBV6-3
CDR3: CASSYSSSGTYLEQYF

D: TRBD2
J: TRBJ2-7
V: TRBV12-5
CDR3: CGTQGSGSYEQYF

D: NA
J: TRBJ1-5
V: TRBV2
CDR3: CASINTRPYSNQPQHF

D: NA
J: TRBJ1-1
V: TRBV25-1
CDR3: CASSLGPEEAFF

D: TRBD1
J: TRBJ2-2
V: TRBV29-1
CDR3: CSEYCTGGNTGELFF

D: TRBD1
J: TRBJ2-7
V: TRBV10-3
CDR3: CAIRDRGTNYEQYF

D: TRBD1
J: TRBJ2-7
V: TRBV4-3
CDR3: CASSHYLGQGSYEQYF

D: TRBD2
J: TRBJ2-1
V: TRBV5-1
CDR3: CASSLTSGYHNEQFF

D: TRBD1
J: TRBJ1-2
V: TRBV2
CDR3: CASSPTLTGTTYGYTF

D: NA
J: TRBJ1-6
V: TRBV6-5
CDR3: CASSYVQGLGSPLHF

D: TRBD1
J: TRBJ1-2
V: TRBV7-2
CDR3: CASSLRGRGYGYTF

D: NA
J: TRBJ2-7
V: TRBV11-1
CDR3: CASSLEGGDEQYF

D: NA
J: TRBJ2-1
V: TRBV7-2
CDR3: CASARRVRDEQFF

D: NA
J: TRBJ2-3
V: TRBV20-1
CDR3: CSAPLSKADTQYF

D: TRBD1
J: TRBJ1-5
V: TRBV15
CDR3: CATTTGVSNQPQHF

D: NA
J: TRBJ2-6
V: TRBV11-3
CDR3: CASSYDGANVLTF

D: NA
J: TRBJ1-4
V: TRBV18
CDR3: CASSPLGGEKLFF

D: TRBD1
J: TRBJ1-2
V: TRBV7-2
CDR3: CASTTGQGAALYGYTF

D: TRBD2
J: TRBJ2-3
V: TRBV7-8
CDR3: CASSLSSGLAGVLSTDTQYF

D: NA
J: TRBJ2-1
V: TRBV11-2
CDR3: CASSPLGFRSGNEQFF

D: NA
J: TRBJ1-6
V: TRBV10-3
CDR3: CAISDVEGLYNSPLHF

D: TRBD1
J: TRBJ2-5
V: TRBV25-1
CDR3: CASLGQDPETQYF

D: TRBD2
J: TRBJ2-2
V: TRBV4-1
CDR3: CASSRSPGTSSTGELFF

D: NA
J: TRBJ2-7
V: TRBV7-3
CDR3: CASRTYGAVAEQYF

D: TRBD1
J: TRBJ1-3
V: TRBV25-1
CDR3: CASSDIQGAGIPGNTIYF

D: TRBD1
J: TRBJ1-4
V: TRBV10-3
CDR3: CAISETRQGAFATNEKLFF

D: NA
J: TRBJ1-2
V: TRBV4-3
CDR3: CASSQVRRKTGTNYGYTF

D: NA
J: TRBJ1-1
V: TRBV7-7
CDR3: CASSVGGWEAFF

D: NA
J: TRBJ1-1
V: TRBV6-5
CDR3: CASNTGHENTEAFF

D: TRBD1
J: TRBJ2-7
V: TRBV2
CDR3: CASSPQGTEYEQYF

D: TRBD1
J: TRBJ1-2
V: TRBV5-5
CDR3: CASSVGQGASGYTF

D: NA
J: TRBJ2-7
V: TRBV7-9
CDR3: CAISDSHEQYF

D: NA
J: TRBJ1-1
V: TRBV19
CDR3: CASSIGAGTEAFF

D: NA
J: TRBJ2-7
V: TRBV5-1
CDR3: CASSRDWGSEQYF